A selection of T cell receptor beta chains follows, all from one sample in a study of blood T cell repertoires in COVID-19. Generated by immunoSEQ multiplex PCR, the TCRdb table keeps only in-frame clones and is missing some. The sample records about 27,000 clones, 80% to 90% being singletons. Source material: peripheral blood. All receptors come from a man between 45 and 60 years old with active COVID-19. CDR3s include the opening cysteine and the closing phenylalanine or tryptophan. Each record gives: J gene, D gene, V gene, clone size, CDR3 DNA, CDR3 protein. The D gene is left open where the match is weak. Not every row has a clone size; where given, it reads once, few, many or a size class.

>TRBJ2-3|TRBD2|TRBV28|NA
TGTGCCAGCAGTCAATTAGCGGGGGTGCAGTATTTT
CASSQLAGVQYF
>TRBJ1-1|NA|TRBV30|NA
TGTGCCTGGAGCATGGACTTGAACACTGAAGCTTTCTTT
CAWSMDLNTEAFF
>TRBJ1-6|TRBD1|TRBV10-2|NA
TGCGCCAGCAGCCGGGACAGGGGTAATTCACCCCTCCACTTT
CASSRDRGNSPLHF
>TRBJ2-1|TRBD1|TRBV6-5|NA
TGTGCCAGCAGGAAGGACAGGGGAAGAAATGAGCAGTTCTTC
CASRKDRGRNEQFF
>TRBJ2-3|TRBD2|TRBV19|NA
TGTGCCAGTCGCCTGGGGGAACTAGCGACAGATACGCAGTATTTT
CASRLGELATDTQYF
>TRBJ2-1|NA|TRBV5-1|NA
TGCGCCAGCAGCTTCGGGTTCAATGAGCAGTTCTTC
CASSFGFNEQFF
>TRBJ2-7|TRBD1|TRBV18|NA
TGTGCCAGCTCACCTCGACAGGGCTACGAGCAGTACTTC
CASSPRQGYEQYF
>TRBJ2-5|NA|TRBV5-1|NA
TGCGCCAGCAGCCCCCGCGCGGACAATTTCCAGACCCAGTACTTC
CASSPRADNFQTQYF
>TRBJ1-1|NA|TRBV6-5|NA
TGTGCCAGCAGTCTCACGCACGGAGGGAACACTGAAGCTTTCTTT
CASSLTHGGNTEAFF
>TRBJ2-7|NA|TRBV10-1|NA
TGCGCCAGCAGTTACGGGATGGGATCCGGTTATAGCGAGCAGTACTTC
CASSYGMGSGYSEQYF
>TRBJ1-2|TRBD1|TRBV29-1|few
TGCAGCGTTGAAGACCCTGGACAGGGAAGCTATGGCTACACCTTC
CSVEDPGQGSYGYTF
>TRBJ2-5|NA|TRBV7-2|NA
TGTGCCAGCAGCTTAGGAGGTGGAGGGCGCCGGGGGACCCAGTACTTC
CASSLGGGGRRGTQYF
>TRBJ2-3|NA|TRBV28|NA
TGTGCCAGCAGCCCCGGGACAGATACGCAGTATTTT
CASSPGTDTQYF
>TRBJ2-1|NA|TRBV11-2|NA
TGTGCCAGCAGCTTAGGGGGCCCAGAGCAGTTCTTC
CASSLGGPEQFF